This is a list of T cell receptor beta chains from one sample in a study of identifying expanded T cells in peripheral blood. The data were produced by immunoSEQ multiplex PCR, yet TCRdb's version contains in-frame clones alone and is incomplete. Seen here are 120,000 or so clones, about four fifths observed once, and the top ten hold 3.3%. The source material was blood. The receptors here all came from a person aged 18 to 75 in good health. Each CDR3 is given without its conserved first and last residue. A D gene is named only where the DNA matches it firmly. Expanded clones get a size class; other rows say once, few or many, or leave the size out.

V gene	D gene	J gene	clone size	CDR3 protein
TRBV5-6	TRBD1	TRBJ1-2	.	ASSLEDRGRIGYT
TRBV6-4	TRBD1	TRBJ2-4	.	ASSGPYRDRGKAKNIQY
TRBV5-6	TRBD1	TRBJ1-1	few	ASSDGTGREAF
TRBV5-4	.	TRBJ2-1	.	ASSLDRSSYNEQF
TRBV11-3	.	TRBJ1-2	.	ASSLEQYRTDGYT
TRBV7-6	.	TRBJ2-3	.	ATGTGSTDTQY
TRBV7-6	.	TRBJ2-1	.	ASSLNSYNEQF
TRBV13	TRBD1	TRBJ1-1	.	ASSLRQGWEAF
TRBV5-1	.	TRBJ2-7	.	ASSHGGGRKIPYEQY
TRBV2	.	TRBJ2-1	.	ASSGGGGGYNEQF
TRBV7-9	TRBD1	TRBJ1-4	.	ASSFRPTGTNEKLF
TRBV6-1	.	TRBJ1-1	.	ASSVQGGEKAF
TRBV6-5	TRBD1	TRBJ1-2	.	ASSGTAFNYGYT
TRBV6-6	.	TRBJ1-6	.	ASKNGGGVESPLH
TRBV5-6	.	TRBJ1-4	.	ASSRNRPNEKLF
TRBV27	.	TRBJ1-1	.	ASSRSTPGLTTRNTEAF
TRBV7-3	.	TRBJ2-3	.	ARLGDTQY
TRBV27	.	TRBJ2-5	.	ASSLEGGETQY
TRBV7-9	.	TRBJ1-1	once	ASSSGGSLGAEAF
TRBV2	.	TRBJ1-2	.	ASSDLLGASDYGYT
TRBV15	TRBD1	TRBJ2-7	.	ATSKRGDRGIPNFEQY
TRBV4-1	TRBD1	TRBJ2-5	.	ASSEGQGDSRETQY
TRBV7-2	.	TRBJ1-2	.	ASSLDGVDYGYT
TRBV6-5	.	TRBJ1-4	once	ASSRGQGGEKLF
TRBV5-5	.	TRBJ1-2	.	ASSLSRGIGDGYT
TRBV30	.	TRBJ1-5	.	AWSEQAGRYQPQH
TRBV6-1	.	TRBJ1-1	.	AISGARTGKNTEAF
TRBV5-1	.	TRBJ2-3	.	ASSLGAVASTDTQY
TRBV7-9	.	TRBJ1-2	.	ASSLTLYYGYT
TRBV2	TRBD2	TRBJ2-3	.	ASSETEAGGFVRY
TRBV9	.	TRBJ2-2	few	ASSPSGAGNTGELF
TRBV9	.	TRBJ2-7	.	ATDPTKVGTDSYEQY
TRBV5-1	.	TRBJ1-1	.	ASSFGTTGEAF
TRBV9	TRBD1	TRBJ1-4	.	ASSPDRGYEKLF
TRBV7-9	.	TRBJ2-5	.	ASSFSQETQY
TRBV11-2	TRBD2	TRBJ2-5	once	ASSLRVWTSGVETQY
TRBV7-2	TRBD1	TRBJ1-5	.	ASSPQTGNYQPQH
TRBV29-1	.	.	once	SVTGLGVYEQY
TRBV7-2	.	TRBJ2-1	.	ASSLPPGGEQF
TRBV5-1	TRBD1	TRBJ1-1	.	ASSLRTGQNTEAF
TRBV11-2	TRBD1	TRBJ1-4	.	ASSRGTVNEKLF
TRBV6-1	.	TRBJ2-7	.	ASSATPSYEQY
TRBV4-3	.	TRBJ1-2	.	ASSQEGGSYGYT
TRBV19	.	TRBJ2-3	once	ASSIDRGSGTDTQY
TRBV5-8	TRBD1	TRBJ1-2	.	ASSEMDRDPHGYT
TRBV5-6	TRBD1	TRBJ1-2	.	ASSFITGANYGYT
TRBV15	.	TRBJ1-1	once	ATSARSRRRDTEAF
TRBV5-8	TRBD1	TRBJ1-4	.	ASSSQGALGEKLF
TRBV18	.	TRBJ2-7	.	ASSPGEYEQY
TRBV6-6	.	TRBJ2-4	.	ASHRGAKNIQY
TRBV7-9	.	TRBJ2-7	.	ASSLPGTYEQY
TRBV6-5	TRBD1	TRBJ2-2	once	ASSYSNRGTGELF